These T cell receptor beta chains were read from a single sample in a study of CD8+ T cells in alopecia areata. Produced via immunoSEQ multiplex PCR; TCRdb's table is partial and in-frame only. The sample consists of approximately 180,000 clones, approximately 57% of them appearing once. The material sequenced was CD4+ T cells sorted from blood, taken at week 24, from a patient treated with tofacitinib. Source of these receptors: a human donor with alopecia areata. Each CDR3 is given with its conserved first and last residue. A D gene is named only where the DNA matches it firmly. Clone size is not always given. Where it is, it says once, few, many or a class for expanded clones.

.,.,TRBV7-8,TRBJ2-3,CASSFRGRTDTQYF,TGTGCCAGCAGCTTCAGGGGACGCACAGATACGCAGTATTTT
.,few,TRBV28,TRBJ1-6,CASSLHGNGNSPLHF,TGTGCCAGCAGTTTACACGGCAATGGGAATTCACCCCTCCACTTT
.,.,TRBV15,TRBJ1-2,CATSRDRHYGYTF,TGTGCCACCAGCAGAGATCGGCACTATGGCTACACCTTC
.,.,TRBV29-1,TRBJ1-1,CSAGDGDTEAFF,TGCAGCGCAGGGGACGGGGACACTGAAGCTTTCTTT
TRBD1,.,TRBV2,TRBJ1-5,CASSRGGAGQPQHF,TGTGCCAGCAGTAGAGGGGGCGCAGGTCAGCCCCAGCATTTT
.,.,TRBV11-2,TRBJ2-3,CASSLGVAPRTDTQYF,TGTGCCAGCAGCTTAGGAGTAGCCCCACGGACAGATACGCAGTATTTT
.,.,TRBV19,TRBJ2-3,CASNVQGSDTQYF,TGTGCCAGTAATGTCCAGGGATCAGATACGCAGTATTTT
.,.,TRBV11-2,TRBJ1-2,CASSVAGTYGYTF,TGTGCCAGCAGCGTGGCAGGGACTTATGGCTACACCTTC
.,.,TRBV29-1,TRBJ2-2,CSVGQTTNGELFF,TGCAGCGTTGGCCAGACTACTAACGGGGAGCTGTTTTTT
.,.,TRBV2,TRBJ1-2,CASRLRASSVGYTF,TGTGCCAGCAGACTAAGGGCCAGTTCCGTTGGCTACACCTTC
.,.,TRBV30,TRBJ1-1,CAWSGRLISGEAFF,TGTGCCTGGAGCGGGCGTTTAATAAGCGGAGAAGCTTTCTTT
.,.,TRBV14,TRBJ2-1,CASSLLDRDNEQFF,TGTGCCAGCAGCCTCCTGGACCGAGACAATGAGCAGTTCTTC
TRBD1,.,TRBV27,TRBJ2-1,CASSIDRGSYNEQFF,TGTGCCAGCAGTATAGACAGGGGCTCCTACAATGAGCAGTTCTTC
.,.,TRBV28,TRBJ1-2,CASSRAGIYGYTF,TGTGCCAGCAGCCGAGCAGGGATCTATGGCTACACCTTC
.,.,TRBV4-3,TRBJ2-2,CASSQVSSSGTGELFF,TGCGCCAGCAGCCAAGTATCTAGCTCGGGCACCGGGGAGCTGTTTTTT
TRBD1,.,TRBV29-1,TRBJ2-7,CSVRVPGQPYEQYF,TGCAGCGTGCGGGTCCCGGGACAGCCATACGAGCAGTACTTC
.,once,TRBV29-1,TRBJ1-1,CSVFTGGSFF,TGCAGCGTCTTCACGGGAGGTTCTTTCTTT
TRBD1,.,TRBV9,TRBJ2-5,CASSGSGQGETQYF,TGTGCCAGCAGCGGATCTGGACAGGGAGAGACCCAGTACTTC
.,.,TRBV29-1,TRBJ1-1,CSVGAGIVRNTEAFF,TGCAGCGTTGGAGCAGGGATCGTGAGGAACACTGAAGCTTTCTTT
.,.,TRBV30,TRBJ1-2,CAWIQGFGYGYTF,TGTGCCTGGATCCAGGGGTTTGGCTATGGCTACACCTTC
.,.,TRBV30,TRBJ1-2,CAWSPLTGNYGYTF,TGTGCCTGGAGTCCGCTAACAGGGAACTATGGCTACACCTTC
TRBD1,few,TRBV7-6,TRBJ1-1,CASSSLSGQGEAFF,TGTGCCAGCAGCTCCTTATCCGGACAGGGGGAAGCTTTCTTT
.,.,TRBV5-6,TRBJ1-2,CASSLPGAYGYTF,TGTGCCAGCAGCTTACCTGGGGCGTATGGCTACACCTTC
.,few,TRBV29-1,TRBJ2-3,CCTRGVATDTQYF,TGCTGTACCAGGGGGGTTGCGACAGATACGCAGTATTTT
TRBD1,.,TRBV10-2,TRBJ2-7,CASSVDRDAEQYF,TGCGCCAGCAGTGTGGACAGGGACGCCGAGCAGTACTTC
.,.,TRBV28,TRBJ2-7,CASSLRQTTYEQYF,TGTGCCAGCAGTCTTAGACAGACGACCTACGAGCAGTACTTC
.,.,TRBV6-5,TRBJ2-7,CASTEGVEQYF,TGTGCCAGCACGGAGGGGGTCGAGCAGTACTTC